A selection of T cell receptor beta chains follows, all from one sample in a study of shared clonotypes between healthy human individuals. The method was immunoSEQ multiplex PCR; TCRdb's version includes in-frame clones alone and lacks a portion of them. The table lists fewer than 400,000 clones, roughly 70% of them singletons, with 10% to 13% in the top ten. Material for sequencing was memory CD4+ T cells sorted from blood. All receptors come from a man in his thirties or forties in good health. The CDR3 runs from the conserved cysteine through the conserved F or W. Each record gives: V gene, J gene, D gene, clone size, CDR3 protein, CDR3 DNA. D genes are given only for firm matches. The size of a clone is reported for some rows only, either as once, few or many, or as a class for expanded clones.

>TRBV19|TRBJ1-5|NA|NA
CASTPTVLHSSSSNQPQHF
TGTGCCAGTACGCCGACAGTTTTGCACTCCTCGTCAAGCAATCAGCCCCAGCATTTT
>TRBV11-3|TRBJ1-3|NA|NA
CASSHRTGNTIYF
TGTGCCAGCAGCCACCGGACTGGAAACACCATATATTTT
>TRBV11-2|TRBJ2-2|NA|once
CASSPGLGTGELFF
TGTGCCAGCAGCCCTGGTCTTGGCACCGGGGAGCTGTTTTTT
>TRBV19|TRBJ1-2|NA|NA
CASRSSPGLGVDYGYTF
TGTGCCAGTAGATCGTCCCCCGGTCTGGGGGTGGACTATGGCTACACCTTC
>TRBV6-5|TRBJ2-7|NA|NA
CASSYSRPPYEQYF
TGTGCCAGCAGTTACTCGAGACCACCCTACGAGCAGTACTTC
>TRBV11-3|TRBJ2-2|NA|NA
CASSLGQANTGELFF
TGTGCCAGCAGCTTGGGGCAAGCGAACACCGGGGAGCTGTTTTTT
>TRBV5-6|TRBJ2-3|NA|NA
CASSSPGRRTDTQYF
TGTGCCAGCAGCTCGCCGGGACGACGCACAGATACGCAGTATTTT
>TRBV7-9|TRBJ2-7|NA|NA
CASSLGSLRGEQYF
TGTGCCAGCAGCCTGGGGAGCCTCCGAGGGGAGCAGTACTTC
>TRBV18|TRBJ2-7|TRBD1|NA
CASSPGGYEQYF
TGTGCCAGCTCCCCAGGGGGCTACGAGCAGTACTTC
>TRBV11-3|TRBJ2-1|NA|NA
CASSPRRGGGGISYNEQFF
TGTGCCAGCAGCCCTCGCCGAGGGGGGGGCGGCATCTCCTACAATGAGCAGTTCTTC
>TRBV28|TRBJ2-7|TRBD2|NA
CASSPGLAVYYEQYF
TGTGCCAGCAGTCCCGGACTAGCGGTATATTACGAGCAGTACTTC
>TRBV7-9|TRBJ1-2|NA|NA
CASQSLQGAVGYTF
TGTGCCAGCCAATCATTACAAGGGGCGGTTGGCTACACCTTC
>TRBV10-3|TRBJ2-2|TRBD2|NA
CAIRESGRGDTGELFF
TGTGCCATCAGGGAAAGCGGGAGAGGTGACACCGGGGAGCTGTTTTTT
>TRBV6-1|TRBJ2-2|NA|few
CASKQGGYTGELFF
TGTGCCAGCAAACAGGGAGGGTACACCGGGGAGCTGTTTTTT
>TRBV7-2|TRBJ2-3|NA|NA
CASSLSARYSDTQYF
TGTGCCAGCAGCTTGTCGGCTAGATATTCAGATACGCAGTATTTT
>TRBV30|TRBJ2-3|TRBD2|NA
CAWTSGGGLDTQYF
TGTGCCTGGACTAGCGGGGGGGGGCTAGATACGCAGTATTTT
>TRBV7-8|TRBJ2-3|NA|NA
CASSPQGGLPTDTQYF
TGTGCCAGCAGCCCACAGGGCGGGCTTCCCACAGATACGCAGTATTTT
>TRBV5-6|TRBJ1-4|NA|once
CASSLALNINEKLFF
TGTGCCAGCAGCTTGGCTTTAAATATTAATGAAAAACTGTTTTTT
>TRBV5-1|TRBJ1-1|NA|NA
CASKEFGLGTEAFF
TGCGCCAGCAAGGAGTTCGGCCTGGGCACTGAAGCTTTCTTT
>TRBV4-3|TRBJ2-1|NA|NA
CASSQDQAGNEQFF
TGCGCCAGCAGCCAAGATCAGGCGGGTAATGAGCAGTTCTTC
>TRBV29-1|TRBJ2-1|NA|NA
CSVDVGTEQFF
TGCAGCGTTGATGTAGGGACTGAGCAGTTCTTC
>TRBV7-2|TRBJ2-4|NA|NA
CASSLYGAKNIQYF
TGTGCCAGCAGCTTATACGGAGCCAAAAACATTCAGTACTTC
>TRBV4-1|TRBJ1-4|NA|NA
CASSQERGIGANEKLFF
TGCGCCAGCAGCCAAGAACGGGGGATCGGGGCTAATGAAAAACTGTTTTTT
>TRBV6-1|TRBJ1-5|NA|few
CASSEVRGSNQPQHF
TGTGCCAGCAGTGAAGTCCGGGGGAGCAATCAGCCCCAGCATTTT
>TRBV6-5|TRBJ1-1|NA|NA
CASKRLGQSNTEAFF
TGTGCCAGCAAGAGGCTAGGACAGTCGAACACTGAAGCTTTCTTT
>TRBV2|TRBJ2-7|NA|NA
CASSEALAVSKTYEQYF
TGTGCCAGCAGTGAAGCGCTGGCCGTCAGTAAAACCTACGAGCAGTACTTC
>TRBV30|TRBJ2-4|NA|NA
CAWNPPGVAKNIQYF
TGTGCCTGGAATCCCCCCGGAGTAGCCAAAAACATTCAGTACTTC
>TRBV5-4|TRBJ2-1|NA|NA
CASSRPEGSYNEQFF
TGTGCCAGCAGCCGACCGGAGGGATCCTACAATGAGCAGTTCTTC
>TRBV6-1|TRBJ2-3|TRBD2|NA
CASSVLAGEDTQYF
TGTGCCAGCAGTGTTCTAGCGGGAGAGGATACGCAGTATTTT
>TRBV28|TRBJ1-4|NA|NA
CASSFGGSNEKLFF
TGTGCCAGCAGTTTCGGGGGCAGTAATGAAAAACTGTTTTTT
>TRBV6-1|TRBJ2-7|NA|once
CASSRDSTYEQYF
TGTGCCAGCAGTCGGGACTCGACCTACGAGCAGTACTTC
>TRBV19|TRBJ2-1|TRBD2|NA
CASSIRLAVYNEQFF
TGTGCCAGTAGTATTAGGCTAGCGGTATACAATGAGCAGTTCTTC
>TRBV18|TRBJ2-6|TRBD2|NA
CASSQLPSGRGSGANVLTF
TGTGCCAGCTCACAACTCCCAAGCGGGAGGGGGTCTGGGGCCAACGTCCTGACTTTC
>TRBV9|TRBJ2-2|NA|NA
CASSGAGYTGELFF
TGTGCCAGCAGCGGGGCAGGCTATACCGGGGAGCTGTTTTTT